This record looks at one TCR beta chain sequence and its context. The antigen this receptor binds is unknown. No much larger clone exists at a distance of one base, and base qualities are not known. This sample is part of a study of blood T cell repertoires in COVID-19 (dated by TCRdb to about 2020). In the study overall: Collaborator samples came from the United States, Italy and Spain and covered acute and convalescent phases of COVID-19. The material from the prospective study consisted of cDNA or gDNA derived from T cells, B-cell-depleted T cells, or PBMCs. Subjects who had been exposed to COVID-19, were actively infected with it, or had recovered from it provided the deeply sampled blood TCRbeta repertoires that made up the dataset. The repertoires were released in a freely available public database meant as a resource for research on the immune response to SARS-CoV-2. The samples were drawn from the first 160 participants of the ongoing ImmuneRACE study and from 950 to 1,500 subjects provided by 6 global collaborators. Sample metadata almost always included a de-identified subject ID, COVID-19 status, age in years and sex. Where available, HLA class I and class II types were taken from metadata supplied by the sample provider and were not determined by assay-based typing. Results and caveats for the whole study, not just this receptor: The amount of clinical and demographic metadata varied by source and participant and was provided uncurated.

Germline trimming: 1 base from V, 4 bases from J; junction bases outside gene matches: 3. The CDR3 holds 14 amino acids from the cysteine to the phenylalanine. The retained sequence is limited to the CDR3, 42 bases, with the frame set at the first base. The germline V gene specifies SGHDN as CDR1 and FVKESK as CDR2. In Seattle, one collaborating source enrolled patients while the infection was active and tracked those patients longitudinally over the course of disease. Each collaborating institution followed its own protocols to collect whole blood in K2EDTA tubes. For TCRbeta analysis, collaborators shipped samples as frozen whole blood, isolated PBMCs, or DNA extracted from either of those sample types. TCRbeta CDR3 regions were amplified from genomic DNA by means of the immunoSEQ Assay, a bias-controlled multiplex PCR. In the authors' own workflow: Nucleated cell counts per sample were estimated from amplification of reference gene primers within the assay. To quantify the absolute abundance of each unique TCRbeta CDR3 rearrangement, sequence reads were collapsed and filtered. For each sample, productive Simpson clonality was calculated by taking the square root of Simpson's diversity index across productive rearrangements. Drawn from immuneACCESS, this table holds only the in-frame rearrangements with V and J called that TCRdb kept. Clones are partly lost; checked studies trace under half to an unresolved V gene and leave the rest unexplained. V, J and clone size reflect that table, while D and trimming were determined from the DNA. The sample records more than 45,000 clones, 87% of which are singletons. The leading ten clones occupy 20% to 25% of the sample.

The material sequenced was peripheral blood. The V and J genes are TRBV14 and TRBJ1-2; the central 7 bases match TRBD1. The clonotype comes from a woman aged 80 or over with COVID-19, enrolled during active disease. The base sequence is TGTGCCAGCAGCCAAGCGGGGACAGTCTATGGCTACACCTTC. Translated, this is CASSQAGTVYGYTF.